Below are 24 T cell receptor beta chains sequenced from a single sample in a study of OX40 agonist ivuxolimab in advanced cancers. The assay was immunoSEQ multiplex PCR, and TCRdb's table has in-frame clones only and misses some. This sample has about 45,000 clones; around 94% occur once, and the top ten carry approximately 11%. The source material was CD4+ or CD8+ T cells sorted from blood, sampled in a trial of the OX40 agonist ivuxolimab. All receptors come from an adult with an advanced solid tumor such as melanoma, head and neck, liver or kidney cancer.

This rearrangement joins TRBV4-1 to TRBJ1-3, with a tentative D call TRBD1 (6 bases). Germline loops: CDR1 MGHRA, CDR2 YSYEKL. The CDR3 runs to 17 residues. Trimming cost V 1 base and J 0 bases, with 13 bases left between them. The CDR3 DNA follows: TGCGCCAGCAGCCAAGTCGGGCACAGGGTCTCTGGAAACACCATATATTTT. This codes for CASSQVGHRVSGNTIYF.

This clone was seen a single time. The chain is built from TRBV15 and TRBJ1-2; D is possibly TRBD1 (6 bases). With 1 base removed from V and 5 bases from J, the gap between germline ends came to 17 bases. CDR1 LNHNV and CDR2 YYDKDF come from the germline V gene (reference sequence). CDR3 length: 16 amino acids. The DNA for the CDR3 is TGTGCCACCAGCAGAGTCCAGGGGCCGCCGAATTATGGCTACACCTTC. Its translation is CATSRVQGPPNYGYTF. Based on the CDR3 plus reference TRBV15 and TRBJ1-2, the full variable domain is DAMVIQNPRYQVTQFGKPVTLSCSQTLNHNVMYWYQQKSSQAPKLLFHYYDKDFNNEADTPDNFQSRRPNTSFCFLDIRSPGLGDTAMYLCATSRVQGPPNYGYTFGSGTRLTVV.

The V call is TRBV5-1, the J call TRBJ1-4; a weak D match, TRBD1 (5 bases). The CDR3 has 15 amino acids. Germline V lookup: CDR1 SGHRS, CDR2 YFSETQ. Trimming stripped 5 bases from V and 4 bases from J, with 15 bases between. This CDR3 reads CASRHEDTLNEKLFF. As DNA, the CDR3 is TGCGCCAGCAGACACGAGGACACCCTTAATGAAAAACTGTTTTTT. The variable domain in full, with the rest retrieved from reference TRBV5-1 and TRBJ1-4, is KAGVTQTPRYLIKTRGQQVTLSCSPISGHRSVSWYQQTPGQGLQFLFEYFSETQRNKGNFPGRFSGRQFSNSRSEMNVSTLELGDSALYLCASRHEDTLNEKLFFGSGTQLSVL.

The rearrangement joins TRBV19 to TRBJ2-5, with a tentative D call TRBD2 (6 bases). The closer fit of TRBJ2-7 to the DNA end suggests the J call may be wrong. CDR3 length: 15 amino acids. CDR1 and CDR2 from the germline V gene are LNHDA and SQIVND (reference sequence). DNA for the CDR3: TGTGCCAGTAGTATAGGTACGGGACTCCTTTACGAGCAGTACTTC. Translated, it gives CASSIGTGLLYEQYF.

The gene calls are TRBV7-9 and TRBJ1-2; D might be TRBD1 (5 bases). This CDR3 is built from 14 residues. The ends were cut back, 1 base at V and 8 bases at J, with 14 bases in the middle. Germline V gene data show CDR1 as SEHNR and CDR2 as FQNEAQ (reference sequence). The CDR3: CASSLVTGPTGYTF. The DNA for the CDR3 is TGTGCCAGCAGCTTAGTAACGGGACCAACAGGCTACACCTTC.

V usage is TRBV4-3 and J usage is TRBJ1-2; TRBD1 is a possible D gene (6 bases). The CDR3 sequence is 14 residues long. V lost 8 bases and J 10 bases, leaving 23 bases between the germline ends. Germline V gene data show CDR1 as LGHNA and CDR2 as YSLEER. The CDR3 region has the DNA TGCGCCAGCGGAGAGGGGGGGGAACGGGGTGACTACACCTTC. It specifies CASGEGGERGDYTF.

V and J are TRBV28 and TRBJ2-7; TRBD1 might be the D (6 bases). The germline V gene has CDR1 MDHEN and CDR2 SYDVKM. Trimming left V 5 bases short and J 0 bases short, with 20 bases between. The CDR3 has 17 residues. In DNA form, the CDR3 reads TGTGCCAGCAGTCAATACAGGGCCTTAGCCCACTCCTACGAGCAGTACTTC. This codes for CASSQYRALAHSYEQYF.

The chain uses TRBV19 and TRBJ2-4; 7 bases map to TRBD1. CDR3 size: 17 residues. The V gene end was trimmed by 5 bases and the J gene end by 0 bases; junction bases not matched to a gene: 10. CDR1 and CDR2 (germline): LNHDA, SQIVND (reference sequence). The CDR3 nucleotides are TGTGCCAGTAGTTTTAGAGGGACAGCTCTAGCCAAAAACATTCAGTACTTC. Translated: CASSFRGTALAKNIQYF.

J is TRBJ2-7 and V is TRBV2; 10 bases fit TRBD1. The CDR3 runs 14 residues. The germline V gene encodes CDR1 SNHLY and CDR2 FYNNEI. Germline trimming cut 5 bases from V and 5 bases from J; bases unmatched to any gene: 6. The CDR3 loop reads CASSSGQGFHEQYF. The CDR3 nucleotides are TGTGCCAGCAGTTCGGGACAGGGGTTCCACGAGCAGTACTTC.

The chain employs TRBV15 and TRBJ2-3; a possible D gene is TRBD1 (6 bases). Germline CDR1 LNHNV, CDR2 YYDKDF (reference sequence). V was trimmed by 8 bases and J by 6 bases, leaving 18 bases between them. The CDR3 is 14 residues long. The CDR3 region has the DNA TGTGCCACCGGAAGGACAGTCCGGGCCGATACGCAGTATTTT. Amino acids: CATGRTVRADTQYF.

V and J are TRBV13 and TRBJ2-7; maybe TRBD1 (6 bases). V lost 4 bases and J 4 bases, leaving 11 bases between the germline ends. CDR1 PRHDT and CDR2 FYEKMQ come from the germline V gene (reference sequence). This CDR3 comprises 13 residues. In DNA, the CDR3 is TGTGCCAGCAGCTGGGGGACATCATACGAGCAGTACTTC. Amino acid sequence: CASSWGTSYEQYF.

The V gene is TRBV6-5, the J gene TRBJ2-5, with D unresolved. The V gene lost 0 bases and the J gene lost 5 bases, with 7 bases spanning the gap. The CDR3 has 13 residues. The V gene's germline CDR1 is MNHEY and CDR2 SVGAGI. The chain's CDR3 is CASSYSTAETQYF. DNA for the CDR3: TGTGCCAGCAGTTACTCGACGGCTGAGACCCAGTACTTC.

The chain combines TRBV18 with TRBJ1-1; no clear D gene. CDR3 size: 16 residues. V lost 3 bases and J lost 0, with 14 bases in between. CDR1 KGHSH and CDR2 LQKENI come from the germline V gene. The CDR3 region is CASSPQSTPMNTEAFF. The DNA for the CDR3 is TGTGCCAGCTCACCGCAGTCGACCCCAATGAACACTGAAGCTTTCTTT.

This clone has only one observation. This chain uses TRBV5-6 with TRBJ2-7; a possible D gene is TRBD1 (5 bases). CDR1 is SGHDT and CDR2 is YYEEEE in the germline V gene. The CDR3 runs to 17 residues. Trimming shortened V by 4 bases and J by 2 bases, and 22 bases separated the two germline ends. The CDR3, as DNA: TGTGCCAGCAGCCTATACCCGACAGAGGAAATTCCCTACGAGCAGTACTTC. This translates into CASSLYPTEEIPYEQYF.

The V and J genes are TRBV5-8 and TRBJ2-1; D is unresolved. V lost 0 bases and J 6 bases, leaving 13 bases between the germline ends. The CDR3 has 15 amino acids. Germline V gene lookup returns CDR1 SGHTS and CDR2 YDEGEE. The CDR3 here is CASSLGRTHPNEQFF. In DNA form, the CDR3 reads TGTGCCAGCAGCTTGGGTCGCACCCACCCCAATGAGCAGTTCTTC.

Note on this clone: The same CDR3 is also encoded by other DNA sequences in this sample. The J gene is TRBJ2-7, the V gene TRBV2; D call uncertain. With 2 bases removed from V and 7 bases from J, the gap between germline ends came to 12 bases. The CDR3 covers 13 residues. Germline-derived CDR1 and CDR2 are SNHLY and FYNNEI. The CDR3 DNA follows: TGTGCCAGCAGTGAACCCGGGTACGAAGAGCAGTACTTC. Its protein is CASSEPGYEEQYF.

The chain is built from TRBV28 and TRBJ2-3; D gene uncertain. Germline V gene sequence: CDR1 MDHEN, CDR2 SYDVKM. This CDR3 region has 14 residues. Trimming took 2 bases from V and 1 from J, leaving 7 bases between them. CDR3 sequence reads: CASSLAEGTDTQYF. CDR3 nucleotides: TGTGCCAGCAGTTTAGCGGAAGGCACAGATACGCAGTATTTT.

The chain is built from TRBV19 and TRBJ2-6; TRBD1 matches at 8 bases. This CDR3 has 17 residues. CDR1 and CDR2 (germline): LNHDA, SQIVND (reference sequence). The trim removed 3 bases at V and 3 bases at J, leaving 7 bases unmatched. CDR3 loop: CASSMLFGQGGANVLTF. CDR3 DNA sequence: TGTGCCAGTAGTATGCTCTTCGGACAGGGTGGGGCCAACGTCCTGACTTTC.

The chain is built from TRBV6-5 and TRBJ2-3; 8 bases are a match to TRBD1. Germline lookup yields CDR1 MNHEY and CDR2 SVGAGI. The ends lost 4 bases at V and 7 bases at J; junction bases unmatched: 13. CDR3 length equals 16 residues. The CDR3 region has the DNA TGTGCCAGCAGTTCCCTGACAGGGGTCAATCTCTATACGCAGTATTTT. Its translation: CASSSLTGVNLYTQYF.

This chain joins TRBV4-2 and TRBJ1-1, with D uncertain. Between the trimmed V and J ends, which lost 1 base and 4 bases, there was a span of 13 bases. The CDR3 is 15 amino acids. Germline-derived CDR1 and CDR2 are LGHNA and YNFKEQ. DNA for the CDR3: TGTGCCAGCAGCCAAGGCCCAGTTTTGAGCACTGAAGCTTTCTTT. Protein sequence: CASSQGPVLSTEAFF.

The V call is TRBV27, the J call TRBJ2-7; D gene uncertain. CDR3 length: 15 amino acids. Germline CDR1 and CDR2: MNHEY and SMNVEV (reference sequence). V lost 0 bases and J lost 4, with 13 bases in between. The CDR3 DNA reads as TGTGCCAGCAGTTTATCGATCACACCTGAATACGAGCAGTACTTC. This translates into CASSLSITPEYEQYF.

V and J are TRBV19 and TRBJ1-5, with D possibly TRBD1 on 5 matching bases. CDR1 and CDR2 from the germline V gene are LNHDA and SQIVND (reference sequence). The V gene lost 8 bases and the J gene lost 0 bases, with 14 bases spanning the gap. This CDR3 contains 15 residues. CDR3 residues: CASLAGQHSNQPQHF. Here the CDR3 DNA reads TGTGCCAGTCTTGCGGGGCAGCATAGCAATCAGCCCCAGCATTTT. Full variable domain (missing parts from reference TRBV19 and TRBJ1-5): DGGITQSPKYLFRKEGQNVTLSCEQNLNHDAMYWYRQDPGQGLRLIYYSQIVNDFQKGDIAEGYSVSREKKESFPLTVTSAQKNPTAFYLCASLAGQHSNQPQHFGDGTRLSIL.

The chain joins TRBV19 to TRBJ2-1; D gene ambiguous. Germline loops: CDR1 LNHDA, CDR2 SQIVND (reference sequence). This CDR3 is 15 amino acids long. Trimming removed 3 bases from V and 6 bases from J, with 15 bases in between. The CDR3 spells CASSISLDPGNEQFF. CDR3 nucleotides: TGTGCCAGTAGTATTTCCCTAGATCCGGGCAATGAGCAGTTCTTC.

This sequence joins TRBV7-8 and TRBJ2-7, with a possible D match to TRBD1 (5 bases). Trimming pared 2 bases from V and 2 bases from J, leaving 7 bases between. Germline loops: CDR1 SGHVS, CDR2 FQNEAQ. This CDR3 region has 13 residues. As DNA, the CDR3 is TGTGCCAGCAGCTTAATCAGGGCCTACGAGCAGTACTTC. Its translation is CASSLIRAYEQYF.